This T cell receptor beta chain was recovered during a study of cytomegalovirus exposure and HLA in healthy donors. Study-wide background: Later, an analysis reported that the 120 or so validation repertoires had used the same platform as the approximately 630 first-cohort repertoires. Study-level results: The investigators catalogued 164 TCR beta chains as cytomegalovirus-associated. Rarity marked most TCR sequences, yet some public TCRs occurred in many donors.

Points on this clone: What it recognizes is unknown.

Trimming left V 2 bases short and J 0 bases short, with 8 bases between. CDR1 and CDR2 from the germline V gene are SGDLS and YYNGEE. This CDR3 spans 15 amino acids. This table comes from immunoSEQ multiplex PCR, and its TCRdb copy is limited to in-frame clones, with some not included. The sample consists of around 180,000 clones, around 88% of them appearing once. Sequenced: PBMCs. The rearrangement joins TRBV9 to TRBJ2-2, with D possibly TRBD2 on 5 matching bases. This TCR was recovered from a woman aged 18-29 years in good health and CMV-seronegative. CDR3 sequence: CASSVWRANTGELFF. DNA for the CDR3: TGTGCCAGCAGCGTGTGGCGGGCGAACACCGGGGAGCTGTTTTTT.